The 2 T cell receptor beta chains listed next were all sequenced from one sample in a study of OX40 agonist ivuxolimab in advanced cancers. The method was immunoSEQ multiplex PCR; TCRdb's version includes in-frame clones alone and lacks a portion of them. The sample contains about 95,000 clones, 89% of which appear only once. The sample was CD4+ or CD8+ T cells sorted from blood, taken in a trial of the OX40 agonist ivuxolimab. The source is an adult with an advanced solid tumor such as melanoma, head and neck, liver or kidney cancer.

The gene calls are TRBV7-8 and TRBJ1-2, with D unclear. V was shortened by 1 base and J by 4 bases, with 13 bases between the two germline ends. This CDR3 spans 15 amino acids. Germline V gives CDR1 SGHVS, CDR2 FQNEAQ. Here the CDR3 DNA reads TGTGCCAGCAGCTTAGTACGGGAACTTGGCTATGGCTACACCTTC. The encoded protein is CASSLVRELGYGYTF.

The chain employs TRBV19 and TRBJ1-5, with D tentatively TRBD1 (6 bases). Germline CDR1 is LNHDA and CDR2 is SQIVND (reference sequence). The CDR3 contains 16 residues. Trimming pared 5 bases from V and 6 bases from J, leaving 20 bases between. Written as DNA, the CDR3 is TGTGCCAGTAGTTCAGGGGCGGTTTTCGTAGGTCAGCCCCAGCATTTT. It specifies CASSSGAVFVGQPQHF.